Shown below are 18 T cell receptor beta chains from a single sample sequenced in a study of blood T cell repertoires in COVID-19 (dated by TCRdb to the early 2020s). Libraries were made using the immunoSEQ multiplex PCR assay. TCRdb provides this immuneACCESS table in a form limited to in-frame rearrangements. Some clones are lacking; in checked studies, under half of them reflect an unresolved V gene, and why the rest are absent is not known. The sample yields 57,000 or so clones; around 87% were counted once. Together, the top ten hold around 13% of the sample. Sequenced: peripheral blood. The origin of the receptors is a human donor in a cohort sampled during active COVID-19.

The chain links TRBV9 to TRBJ2-1; tentative D call: TRBD2 (5 bases). V lost 6 bases and J 5 bases, leaving 6 bases between the germline ends. This CDR3 is built from 11 residues. CDR1 is SGDLS and CDR2 is YYNGEE in the germline V gene. In DNA, the CDR3 is TGTGCCAGCAAGAGGGACAATGAGCAGTTCTTC. This sequence encodes CASKRDNEQFF. The complete variable domain, with remaining parts taken from reference TRBV9 and TRBJ2-1, reads DSGVTQTPKHLITATGQRVTLRCSPRSGDLSVYWYQQSLDQGLQFLIQYYNGEERAKGNILERFSAQQFPDLHSELNLSSLELGDSALYFCASKRDNEQFFGPGTRLTVL.

This chain uses TRBV27 with TRBJ2-7, with a tentative D call TRBD2 (6 bases). The CDR3 loop spans 16 amino acids. Germline CDR1 MNHEY, CDR2 SMNVEV (reference sequence). Trimming left V 1 base short and J 1 base short, with 14 bases between. The CDR3 nucleotides read TGTGCCAGCAGTTTATTCCCCGAGCGGGTTTCCTACGAGCAGTACTTC. Protein sequence: CASSLFPERVSYEQYF.

This chain links TRBV29-1 with TRBJ1-1, with a weak D call TRBD1 (5 bases). Germline V CDR1 and CDR2: SQVTM, ANQGSEA. CDR3 size: 13 residues. Trimming cost V 4 bases and J 10 bases, with 19 bases left between them. CDR3 sequence reads: CSVGQQWGRRAFF. In nucleotides, the CDR3 is TGCAGCGTTGGCCAGCAATGGGGGAGGAGAGCTTTCTTT.

V and J are TRBV18 and TRBJ2-3, with 7 bases fitting TRBD1. The CDR3 runs to 15 residues. Trimming cost V 3 bases and J 4 bases; bases outside gene matches: 7. The germline V gene encodes CDR1 KGHSH and CDR2 LQKENI. CDR3 residues: CASSPATGAADTQYF. The DNA for the CDR3 is TGTGCCAGCTCACCGGCAACAGGGGCAGCAGATACGCAGTATTTT.

J is TRBJ2-7 and V is TRBV3-1 (or the pseudogene TRBV3-2), with D uncertain. Deletions cut 1 base from V and 4 bases from J, with 8 bases between. The V gene's germline CDR1 is LGHDT and CDR2 YNNKEL (reference sequence). This CDR3 spans 13 amino acids. CDR3: CASSQGQSYEQYF. DNA of the CDR3: TGTGCCAGCAGCCAAGGCCAGTCATACGAGCAGTACTTC.

V and J are TRBV5-8 and TRBJ1-3; TRBD1 matches 8 bases. Germline assignment: CDR1 SGHTS and CDR2 YDEGEE. The CDR3 covers 15 residues. Losses at the gene ends were 5 bases for V and 3 bases for J; bases not matched to a gene: 7. This chain's CDR3 is CASRVDRVDGNTIYF. The CDR3 region has the DNA TGTGCCAGCAGAGTGGACAGGGTGGATGGAAACACCATATATTTT.

This chain connects TRBV27 to TRBJ1-1; D may be TRBD1 (6 bases). The CDR3 has 15 residues. Looked up from germline, CDR1 is MNHEY and CDR2 is SMNVEV (reference sequence). V lost 7 bases and J 4 bases, leaving 19 bases between the germline ends. The CDR3 nucleotides are TGTGCCAGCACTGCAGGGGCCTCAAGGATCACTGAAGCTTTCTTT. Translated: CASTAGASRITEAFF.

The chain employs TRBV7-7 and TRBJ2-7; 7 bases align to TRBD1. V lost 3 bases, J lost 4 bases, and 3 bases stayed unmatched. Germline assignment: CDR1 SSHAT and CDR2 FNYEAQ (reference sequence). CDR3 length equals 13 residues. For the CDR3, the DNA is TGTGCCAGCAGCTTGACAGGGAATTACGAGCAGTACTTC. Amino acid sequence: CASSLTGNYEQYF.

CDR3: CASSYGNPREETQYF. DNA of the CDR3: TGTGCCAGCAGTTACGGGAATCCCAGGGAAGAGACCCAGTACTTC. V and J are TRBV6-6 and TRBJ2-5; a weak D match, TRBD1 (5 bases). Germline V gives CDR1 MNHNY, CDR2 SVGAGI (reference sequence). CDR3 length: 15 residues. Trimming removed 2 bases from V and 3 bases from J, with 13 bases in between.

V usage is TRBV9 and J usage is TRBJ1-5, with no clear D. The CDR3 totals 16 residues. The V and J ends lost 0 bases and 5 bases respectively, with 15 bases between them. CDR1 and CDR2 from the germline V gene are SGDLS and YYNGEE. CDR3 sequence (DNA): TGTGCCAGCAGCGTAGAGGAAATCGATGGAGATCAGCCCCAGCATTTT. The encoded protein is CASSVEEIDGDQPQHF.

The chain carries TRBV18 and TRBJ1-1; D is unresolved. Germline V lookup: CDR1 KGHSH, CDR2 LQKENI. The V end was cut by 6 bases, the J end by 4 bases, with 12 bases between. This CDR3 is 13 amino acids long. The CDR3 loop reads CASSRVEGTEAFF. The CDR3 DNA reads as TGTGCCAGCTCCCGGGTGGAGGGCACTGAAGCTTTCTTT.

V is TRBV12-3 or TRBV12-4 and J is TRBJ1-1; no clear D. CDR3 length equals 13 residues. The ends were cut back, 2 bases at V and 0 bases at J, with 4 bases in the middle. The CDR3 here is CASSLIVNTEAFF. The CDR3 coding sequence is TGTGCCAGCAGTTTAATCGTGAACACTGAAGCTTTCTTT.

The rearrangement uses TRBV18 and TRBJ2-2, with 9 nucleotides matching TRBD1. The V gene end was trimmed by 1 base and the J gene end by 1 base; junction bases not matched to a gene: 13. This CDR3 is 20 amino acids long. Germline V lookup: CDR1 KGHSH, CDR2 LQKENI. DNA of the CDR3: TGTGCCAGCTCACCACTGGGAGCTGGTGGGACAGGGAAGAACACCGGGGAGCTGTTTTTT. Translating gives CASSPLGAGGTGKNTGELFF.

This clone appeared once. The chain carries TRBV7-8 and TRBJ2-5; a possible D gene is TRBD1 (6 bases). This CDR3 contains 13 residues. Germline CDR1 is SGHVS and CDR2 is FQNEAQ. Trimming cost V 5 bases and J 4 bases, with 11 bases left between them. The CDR3 loop is CASSTGIRETQYF. CDR3 nucleotide sequence: TGTGCCAGCAGCACAGGGATACGAGAGACCCAGTACTTC.

This chain connects TRBV27 to TRBJ1-2, with 8 positions matching TRBD1. The CDR3 has 14 residues. The V segment lost 4 bases and the J segment 5 bases; nucleotides outside the gene matches: 6. CDR1 is MNHEY, CDR2 SMNVEV, per germline (reference sequence). The DNA of the CDR3 is TGTGCCAGCAGTTCGGGGACAGGACCATATGGCTACACCTTC. It translates to CASSSGTGPYGYTF.

V is TRBV7-9 and J is TRBJ2-5; D perhaps matches TRBD2 (5 bases). Per the germline V gene, CDR1 is SEHNR and CDR2 is FQNEAQ (reference sequence). CDR3 length: 12 amino acids. Trimming pared 5 bases from V and 4 bases from J, leaving 8 bases between. In DNA form, the CDR3 reads TGTGCCAGCAGCGAGGGTATAGAGACCCAGTACTTC. Protein product: CASSEGIETQYF.

To note about this clone: The same CDR3 also results from other DNA sequences found in this sample. V is TRBV5-1 and J is TRBJ2-2, with TRBD2 matching 13 bases. Losses at the gene ends were 4 bases for V and 5 bases for J; bases not matched to a gene: 5. The CDR3 runs to 16 residues. CDR1 and CDR2 (germline): SGHRS, YFSETQ. The CDR3 loop is CASSLLAGGPTGELFF. The CDR3 DNA reads as TGCGCCAGCAGCCTACTAGCGGGAGGGCCGACCGGGGAGCTGTTTTTT.

This rearrangement joins TRBV28 to TRBJ1-1; the D is unclear. V was pared by 8 bases and J by 1 base, with 11 bases between. Germline V lookup: CDR1 MDHEN, CDR2 SYDVKM. The CDR3 length is 13 residues. The CDR3: CASGPRRNTEAFF. Written as DNA, the CDR3 is TGTGCCAGCGGGCCCCGTAGGAACACTGAAGCTTTCTTT.